The 14 T cell receptor beta chains below come from one sample, sequenced in a study of T-cell reconstitution after alpha-beta-depleted transplantation in children (TCRdb year 2016). In light of the paper, this sample's treatment or condition label describes: allogeneic hematopoietic cell transplantation with graft depleted of TCRalphabeta T cells and CD19 B cells. Libraries came from PCR. This sample was sequenced with an Illumina HiSeq 2500. TCR library preparation used molecular barcoding, with unique molecular identifiers applied to normalize quantification of the TCRbeta repertoire. Clones were called with MiXCR by TCRdb after fastp trimmed the public reads at Q25, and only in-frame beta chains were retained. CDR3 protein sequences are deduplicated, and each keeps its most common genes and DNA. The sample includes fewer than 150,000 distinct CDR3 sequences, with 9.5% to 10% observed a single time. The biggest ten clones account for about 24% of the sample.

This specimen was PBMCs, mostly from graft donor cells, taken 180 days after TCRalphabeta/CD19-depleted stem cell transplant. All receptors come from a girl under three years old who had a stem cell transplant for combined immunodeficiency, so the T cells may come from the graft donor.

The chain carries TRBV20-1 and TRBJ1-2; perhaps TRBD1 as D (5 bases). CDR1 and CDR2 from the germline V gene are DFQATT and SNEGSKA (reference sequence). Deletions cut 1 base from V and 3 bases from J, with 12 bases between. CDR3 length: 14 amino acids. The CDR3 loop reads CSARVTGAYYGYTF. The DNA for the CDR3 is TGCAGTGCTAGAGTAACCGGGGCCTACTATGGCTACACCTTC.

Only a few counts were recorded for this clonotype. This chain links TRBV11-2 with TRBJ2-7; 8 positions agree with TRBD1. V shed 5 bases, J shed 6 bases, and the junction held 12 bases outside the gene matches. Germline lookup yields CDR1 SGHAT and CDR2 FQNNGV. The CDR3 consists of 15 residues. The CDR3 nucleotides are TGTGCCAGCAGCGTGGGTTATCGGGGACAGGTCGAGCAGTACTTC. It codes for CASSVGYRGQVEQYF.

This clonotype has at least ten counts. V gene TRBV5-1 combines with J gene TRBJ1-1; D unclear. The V end was cut by 0 bases, the J end by 4 bases, with 16 bases between. The germline V gene has CDR1 SGHRS and CDR2 YFSETQ. The CDR3 totals 16 residues. The CDR3 region is CASSLALGPTATEAFF. DNA for the CDR3: TGCGCCAGCAGCTTGGCGCTGGGCCCTACGGCCACTGAAGCTTTCTTT. Full variable domain (remainder filled in from reference TRBV5-1 and TRBJ1-1): KAGVTQTPRYLIKTRGQQVTLSCSPISGHRSVSWYQQTPGQGLQFLFEYFSETQRNKGNFPGRFSGRQFSNSRSEMNVSTLELGDSALYLCASSLALGPTATEAFFGQGTRLTVV.

This clonotype was counted only a few times. This chain uses TRBV20-1 with TRBJ1-1; maybe TRBD1 (5 bases). V lost 5 bases and J 0 bases, leaving 13 bases between the germline ends. This CDR3 is 14 amino acids long. Germline CDR1 reads DFQATT; CDR2 reads SNEGSKA (reference sequence). The CDR3 region has the DNA TGCAGTGCTGCAGAGGACACGATGAACACTGAAGCTTTCTTT. The encoded protein is CSAAEDTMNTEAFF.

V gene TRBV7-2 combines with J gene TRBJ2-4, with 7 bases matching TRBD1. V was pared by 5 bases and J by 6 bases, with 4 bases of the junction left unmatched. Germline values: CDR1 SGHTA, CDR2 FQGNSA. The CDR3 length is 13 residues. The CDR3 spells CASSTGVINIQYF. CDR3 DNA sequence: TGTGCCAGCAGCACAGGGGTGATAAACATTCAGTACTTC.

The V call is TRBV29-1, the J call TRBJ1-4, with TRBD1 matching over 7 bases. The germline V gene encodes CDR1 SQVTM and CDR2 ANQGSEA. The CDR3 totals 12 residues. V was pared by 6 bases and J by 8 bases, with 6 bases of the junction left unmatched. DNA of the CDR3: TGCAGCGTAAATCCACAGGGGGAAAAACTGTTTTTT. Encoded protein: CSVNPQGEKLFF. The full variable domain, rest sourced from reference TRBV29-1 and TRBJ1-4, is SAVISQKPSRDICQRGTSLTIQCQVDSQVTMMFWYRQQPGQSLTLIATANQGSEATYESGFVIDKFPISRPNLTFSTLTVSNMSPEDSSIYLCSVNPQGEKLFFGSGTQLSVL.

The chain has TRBV25-1 and TRBJ2-7; 8 nucleotides match TRBD1. Germline assignment: CDR1 MGHDK and CDR2 SYGVNS. The CDR3 totals 15 residues. Unmatched junction bases numbered 8, after V lost 1 base and J lost 6 bases. The CDR3 sequence: CASSEWGTGAIEQYF. The CDR3 nucleotides are TGTGCCAGCAGTGAATGGGGGACAGGAGCGATCGAGCAGTACTTC.

The V call is TRBV20-1, the J call TRBJ2-1; D unclear. Germline V lookup: CDR1 DFQATT, CDR2 SNEGSKA (reference sequence). The V gene lost 6 bases and the J gene lost 12 bases, with 15 bases spanning the gap. The CDR3 is 11 residues long. DNA for the CDR3: TGCAGTGCCCCCCGGCCTACGGGGCAGTTCTTC. Residues: CSAPRPTGQFF.

In this sample, this clonotype turned up a few times. This sequence joins TRBV18 and TRBJ2-7, with 10 bases identical to TRBD1. The trim removed 5 bases at V and 3 bases at J, leaving 7 bases unmatched. CDR3 length: 15 residues. CDR1 and CDR2 (germline): KGHSH, LQKENI. CDR3 residues: CASSKPGTGDYEQYF. CDR3 nucleotides: TGTGCCAGCTCAAAACCCGGGACAGGGGACTACGAGCAGTACTTC.

This clonotype occurred many times. This chain uses TRBV5-6 with TRBJ2-7; no reliable D call. Looked up from germline, CDR1 is SGHDT and CDR2 is YYEEEE. This CDR3 contains 14 residues. Trimming took off 0 bases at V and 0 bases at J, with 7 bases between the two ends. This CDR3 reads CASSLAASSYEQYF. The CDR3 DNA reads TGTGCCAGCAGCTTGGCCGCATCCTCCTACGAGCAGTACTTC.

In this sample, this clonotype turned up a few times. The chain couples TRBV20-1 to TRBJ2-1, with unresolved D. Trimming removed 4 bases from V and 3 bases from J, with 13 bases in between. Germline V gives CDR1 DFQATT, CDR2 SNEGSKA (reference sequence). The CDR3 runs to 14 residues. The CDR3 loop is CSAKETTFYNEQFF. The CDR3 coding sequence is TGCAGTGCTAAGGAGACAACTTTCTACAATGAGCAGTTCTTC.

This clonotype was detected a few times. The chain has TRBV7-6 and TRBJ2-7, with D unclear. From germline, CDR1 is SGHVS and CDR2 FNYEAQ. The length of the CDR3 is 13 residues. The V and J ends lost 2 bases and 3 bases respectively, with 8 bases between them. DNA of the CDR3: TGTGCCAGCAGCTTAAGTCTGGGCTACGAGCAGTACTTC. Residues: CASSLSLGYEQYF.

The V call is TRBV12-3 or TRBV12-4, the J call TRBJ2-4, with D possibly called TRBD1 or TRBD2 (5 bases each). V was pared by 7 bases and J by 3 bases, with 25 bases between. The CDR3 is made up of 18 amino acids. The CDR3: CASTPGSSKSQVKNIQYF. In DNA form, the CDR3 reads TGTGCCAGCACCCCAGGGAGTAGCAAGTCGCAGGTCAAAAACATTCAGTACTTC.

This sequence joins TRBV12-3 or TRBV12-4 and TRBJ1-5, with a possible D match to TRBD1 (6 bases). The V gene lost 6 bases and the J gene lost 5 bases, with 14 bases spanning the gap. CDR3 length equals 14 residues. CDR3 amino acids: CASRPGGRDQPQHF. As DNA, the CDR3 is TGTGCCAGCAGACCCGGGGGGCGGGATCAGCCCCAGCATTTT.